This TCR beta chain was profiled in a study of blood T cell repertoires in COVID-19. About the research overall: Italy, Spain and the United States were the sources of the convalescent and acute COVID-19 samples. T cells, B-cell-depleted T cells, or PBMCs provided the cDNA or gDNA that served as material.

CDR1 SGHTA and CDR2 FQGTGA come from the germline V gene. The CDR3 length is 14 residues. V lost 2 bases and J 2 bases, leaving 9 bases between the germline ends. This clone was counted ten times or more. The sample holds other DNA sequences that translate to the same CDR3. Original processing methods: Using reference gene primer amplification, nucleated cell counts were estimated. This table comes from immunoSEQ multiplex PCR, and its TCRdb copy is limited to in-frame clones, with some not included. V, J and clone size are those of that table, while D and trimming were read from the DNA. In the table there are approximately 150,000 clones, about nine tenths of which are singletons.

The origin of this receptor is a woman aged 45-59 years with acute or convalescent COVID-19. The chain carries TRBV7-3 and TRBJ1-2; possibly TRBD1 for D (6 bases). Sequencing used peripheral blood. CDR3 protein: CASSLGQGNYGYTF. The DNA of the CDR3 is TGTGCCAGCAGCTTAGGGCAGGGGAACTATGGCTACACCTTC.